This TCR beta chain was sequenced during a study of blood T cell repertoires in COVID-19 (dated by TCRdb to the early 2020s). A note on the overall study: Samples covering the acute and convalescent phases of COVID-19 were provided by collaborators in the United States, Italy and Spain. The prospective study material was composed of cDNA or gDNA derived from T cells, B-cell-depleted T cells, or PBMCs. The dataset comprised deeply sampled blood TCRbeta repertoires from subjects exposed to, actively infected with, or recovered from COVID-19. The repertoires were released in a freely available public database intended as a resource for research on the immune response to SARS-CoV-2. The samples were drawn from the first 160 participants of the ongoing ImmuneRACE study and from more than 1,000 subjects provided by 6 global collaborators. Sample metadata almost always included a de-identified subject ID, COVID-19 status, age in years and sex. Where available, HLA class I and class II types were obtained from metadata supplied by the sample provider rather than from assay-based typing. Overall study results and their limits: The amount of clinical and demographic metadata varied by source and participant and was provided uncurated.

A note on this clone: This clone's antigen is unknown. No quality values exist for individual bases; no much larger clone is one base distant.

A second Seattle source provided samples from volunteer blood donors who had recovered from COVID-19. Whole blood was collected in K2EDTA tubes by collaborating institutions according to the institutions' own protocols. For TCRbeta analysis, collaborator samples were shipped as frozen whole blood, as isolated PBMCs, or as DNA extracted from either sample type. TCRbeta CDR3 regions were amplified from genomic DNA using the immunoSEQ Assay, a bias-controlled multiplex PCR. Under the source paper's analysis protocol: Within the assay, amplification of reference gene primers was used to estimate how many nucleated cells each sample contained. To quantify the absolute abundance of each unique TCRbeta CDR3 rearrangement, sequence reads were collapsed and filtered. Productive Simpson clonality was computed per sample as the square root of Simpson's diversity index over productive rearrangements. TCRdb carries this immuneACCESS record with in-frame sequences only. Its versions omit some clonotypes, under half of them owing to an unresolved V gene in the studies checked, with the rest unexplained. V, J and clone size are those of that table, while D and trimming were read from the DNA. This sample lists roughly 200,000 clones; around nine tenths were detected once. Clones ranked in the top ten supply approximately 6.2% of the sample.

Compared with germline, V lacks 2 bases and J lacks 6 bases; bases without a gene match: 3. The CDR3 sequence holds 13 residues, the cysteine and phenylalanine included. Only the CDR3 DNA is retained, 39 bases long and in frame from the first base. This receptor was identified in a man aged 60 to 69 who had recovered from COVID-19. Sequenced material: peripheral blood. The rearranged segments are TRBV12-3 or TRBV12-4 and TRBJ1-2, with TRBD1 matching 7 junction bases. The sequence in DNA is TGTGCCAGCAGTTTAAGACAGGGAAATGGCTACACCTTC. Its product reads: CASSLRQGNGYTF.